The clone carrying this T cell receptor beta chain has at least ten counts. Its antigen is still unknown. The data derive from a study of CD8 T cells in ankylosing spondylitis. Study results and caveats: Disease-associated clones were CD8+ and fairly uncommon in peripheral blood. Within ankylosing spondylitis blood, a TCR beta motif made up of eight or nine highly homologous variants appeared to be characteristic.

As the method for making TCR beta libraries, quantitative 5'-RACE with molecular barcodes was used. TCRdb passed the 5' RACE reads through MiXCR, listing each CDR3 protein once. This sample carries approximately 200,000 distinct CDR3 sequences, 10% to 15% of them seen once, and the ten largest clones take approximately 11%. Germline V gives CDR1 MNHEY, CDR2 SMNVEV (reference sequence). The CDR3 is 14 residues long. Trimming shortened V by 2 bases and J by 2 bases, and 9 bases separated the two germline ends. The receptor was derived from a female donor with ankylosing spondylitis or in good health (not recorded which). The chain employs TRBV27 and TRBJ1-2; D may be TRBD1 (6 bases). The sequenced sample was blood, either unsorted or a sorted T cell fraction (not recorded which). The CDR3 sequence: CASSLGGANYGYTF. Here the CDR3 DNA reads TGTGCCAGCAGTTTAGGGGGGGCGAACTATGGCTACACCTTC.